Described below is a single TCR beta chain sequence and its context. The target antigen is unknown. Germline CDR1 reads SGHVS; CDR2 reads FNYEAQ. The CDR3 sequence is 13 residues long. V dropped 0 bases and J dropped 2 bases, with 3 bases sitting between them. Some clones are missing from TCRdb's copy, which holds only in-frame ones; the method was immunoSEQ multiplex PCR. The sample shows 35,000 to 45,000 clones, 90% to 95% of them seen only once. The data were obtained in a study of graft-versus-host responses after intestinal transplantation. Overall study: Multivisceral, liver-intestinal, or isolated intestinal transplants were given to recipients.

Study results and caveats: GvH clones appeared in recipient marrow, some first in ileum or blood. Early declines in HvG clones that occurred post-transplant were associated with peak circulating GvH clone levels. Where graft-donor T cell macrochimerism was present, patients had high graft-versus-host to host-versus-graft clonal ratios in allografts.

The sequence was obtained from a human donor who was the organ donor for an intestinal transplant. The material sequenced was unstimulated CD8+ T cells sorted from spleen or lymph node cells, taken before transplant. The chain recombines TRBV7-6 with TRBJ2-3; D gene ambiguous. CDR3 region: CASSLAHTDTQYF. The CDR3 bases are TGTGCCAGCAGCTTAGCCCACACAGATACGCAGTATTTT.